A selection of T cell receptor beta chains follows, all from one sample in a study of blood T cell repertoires in COVID-19. Libraries were prepared by immunoSEQ multiplex PCR; TCRdb keeps only in-frame clonotypes and omits some of them. The sample consists of 230,000 or so clones, 80% to 85% of them appearing once. Material: peripheral blood. Receptors originate from a man aged 25 to 45 with active or convalescent COVID-19. CDR3s include the opening cysteine and the closing phenylalanine or tryptophan. The size entry is marked missing in some rows and otherwise reads once, few, many or a size class.

cdr3_aa	clone_size	j_call	v_call
CASSGENYGYTF	few	TRBJ1-2	TRBV2
CASSYSGSGIGEQYF	-	TRBJ2-7	TRBV6-5
CASSLTGGTEAFF	few	TRBJ1-1	TRBV7-9
CASSSGTERRAFF	-	TRBJ1-1	TRBV28
CASSQGGGYGYTF	-	TRBJ1-2	TRBV4-1
CASSPDRGSGNTIYF	-	TRBJ1-3	TRBV6-5
CASSLVFQDRGVQPQHF	-	TRBJ1-5	TRBV28
CASRRTEYSNQPQHF	-	TRBJ1-5	TRBV28
CASRGQGGDYGYTF	-	TRBJ1-2	TRBV6-5
CASSYSAGYSYEQYF	-	TRBJ2-7	TRBV6-2/TRBV6-3
CASSHPGQGSQPQHF	-	TRBJ1-5	TRBV4-2
CASSLRLAGADTQYF	once	TRBJ2-3	TRBV7-2
CASSLPGQATNEKLFF	-	TRBJ1-4	TRBV28
CASSEEGTGGYGYTF	-	TRBJ1-2	TRBV2
CASSQDRGGTGKNIQYF	-	TRBJ2-4	TRBV4-1
CASKELATDTQYF	-	TRBJ2-3	TRBV19
CASSLKSSGYTGELFF	-	TRBJ2-2	TRBV7-6
CASSYSGTPQPGELFF	-	TRBJ2-2	TRBV6-2/TRBV6-3
CSVRQGVNGYTF	-	TRBJ1-2	TRBV29-1
CASRESGIMNTEAFF	-	TRBJ1-1	TRBV5-1
CASSLDRGPYNEQFF	-	TRBJ2-1	TRBV5-8
CASRSLRSSGNTIYF	-	TRBJ1-3	TRBV6-5
CSVVGGPTGEQYF	-	TRBJ2-7	TRBV29-1
CASSLAVYNEQFF	-	TRBJ2-1	TRBV11-2
CASSLDRNTGELFF	-	TRBJ2-2	TRBV7-9
CASSLRAGSSTDTQYF	-	TRBJ2-3	TRBV5-1
CASSLAAGAYFSTDTQYF	-	TRBJ2-3	TRBV27
CAISVAGGQLNEQFF	-	TRBJ2-1	TRBV10-3
CTSSQERPDRFTGELFF	-	TRBJ2-2	TRBV1
CASSLQGQGSTEAFF	-	TRBJ1-1	TRBV7-2
CASSYSEGGTNYGYTF	-	TRBJ1-2	TRBV6-5
CAWTQGARGYTF	few	TRBJ1-2	TRBV30
CAWSVLAKNIQYF	-	TRBJ2-4	TRBV30
CASSLPGETIPTYGYTF	-	TRBJ1-2	TRBV7-9
CASSPGQSSYEQYF	-	TRBJ2-7	TRBV4-2
CASRYTGGGTGELFF	-	TRBJ2-2	TRBV13
CATRDRGRGETQYF	-	TRBJ2-5	TRBV19
CASSLDTISNQPQHF	-	TRBJ1-5	TRBV7-9
CASSGAGRGQETQYF	-	TRBJ2-5	TRBV7-2
CATRPPTGLSQPQHF	few	TRBJ1-5	TRBV6-2/TRBV6-3
CASSYGGGADEQFF	-	TRBJ2-1	TRBV6-2/TRBV6-3